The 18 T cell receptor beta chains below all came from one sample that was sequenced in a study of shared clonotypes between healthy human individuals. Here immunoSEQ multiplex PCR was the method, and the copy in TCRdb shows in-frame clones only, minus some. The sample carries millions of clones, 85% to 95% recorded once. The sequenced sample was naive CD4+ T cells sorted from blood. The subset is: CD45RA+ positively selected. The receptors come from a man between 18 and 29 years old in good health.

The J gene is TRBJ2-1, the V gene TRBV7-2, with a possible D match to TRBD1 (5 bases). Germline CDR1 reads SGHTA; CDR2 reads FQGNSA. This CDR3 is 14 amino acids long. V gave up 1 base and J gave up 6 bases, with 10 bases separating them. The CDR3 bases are TGTGCCAGCAGCTTAGAGGGGTCGGTCAATGAGCAGTTCTTC. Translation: CASSLEGSVNEQFF.

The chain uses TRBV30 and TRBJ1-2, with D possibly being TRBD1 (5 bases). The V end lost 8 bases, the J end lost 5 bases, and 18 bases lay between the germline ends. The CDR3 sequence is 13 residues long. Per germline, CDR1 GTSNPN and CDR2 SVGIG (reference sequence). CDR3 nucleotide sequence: TGTGCCACTGACAGAGATCAGGTATATGGCTACACCTTC. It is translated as CATDRDQVYGYTF.

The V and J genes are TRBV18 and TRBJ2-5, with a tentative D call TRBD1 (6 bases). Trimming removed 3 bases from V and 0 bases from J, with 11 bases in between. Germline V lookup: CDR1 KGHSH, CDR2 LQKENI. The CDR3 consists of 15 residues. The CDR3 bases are TGTGCCAGCTCACCCCTAGGGACAAACCAAGAGACCCAGTACTTC. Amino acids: CASSPLGTNQETQYF.

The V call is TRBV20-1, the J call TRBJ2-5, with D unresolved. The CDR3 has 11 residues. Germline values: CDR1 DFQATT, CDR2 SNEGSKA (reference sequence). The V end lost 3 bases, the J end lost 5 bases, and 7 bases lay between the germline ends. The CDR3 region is CSASISETQYF. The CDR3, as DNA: TGCAGTGCTAGTATATCCGAGACCCAGTACTTC.

DNA for the CDR3: TGTGCCAGCAGCTCGGTCGGGGGCGCAGATACGCAGTATTTT. Protein sequence: CASSSVGGADTQYF. This chain joins TRBV5-4 and TRBJ2-3; the D gene could be TRBD1 or TRBD2 (6 bases each). V dropped 3 bases and J dropped 4 bases, with 12 bases sitting between them. This CDR3 has 14 amino acids. Germline V gives CDR1 SGHNT, CDR2 YYREEE (reference sequence).

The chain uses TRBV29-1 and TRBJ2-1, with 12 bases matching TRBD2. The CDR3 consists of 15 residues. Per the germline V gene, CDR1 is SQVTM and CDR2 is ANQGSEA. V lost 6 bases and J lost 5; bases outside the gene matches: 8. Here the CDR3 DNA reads TGCAGCGTCGGACGACTAGCGGGAGAAAACAATGAGCAGTTCTTC. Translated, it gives CSVGRLAGENNEQFF.

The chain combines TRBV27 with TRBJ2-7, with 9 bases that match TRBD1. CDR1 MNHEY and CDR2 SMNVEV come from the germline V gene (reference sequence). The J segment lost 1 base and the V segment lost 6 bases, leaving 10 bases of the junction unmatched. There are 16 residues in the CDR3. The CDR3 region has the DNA TGTGCCAGCAGCCGAGGGGGACAGGGTTCGTCCTACGAGCAGTACTTC. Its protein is CASSRGGQGSSYEQYF.

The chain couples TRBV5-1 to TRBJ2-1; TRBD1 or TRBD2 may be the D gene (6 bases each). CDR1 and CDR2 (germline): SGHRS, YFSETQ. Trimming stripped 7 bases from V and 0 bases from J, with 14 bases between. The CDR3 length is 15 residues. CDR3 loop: CASRDTGSSYNEQFF. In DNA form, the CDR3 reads TGCGCCAGCCGGGACACCGGGAGCTCCTACAATGAGCAGTTCTTC.

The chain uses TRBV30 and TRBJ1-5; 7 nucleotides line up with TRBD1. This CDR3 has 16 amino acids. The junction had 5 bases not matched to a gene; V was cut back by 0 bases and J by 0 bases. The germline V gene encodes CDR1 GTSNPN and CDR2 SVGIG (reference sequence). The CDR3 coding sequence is TGTGCCTGGAGTGTAGGGGGCCAGTATAGCAATCAGCCCCAGCATTTT. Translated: CAWSVGGQYSNQPQHF.

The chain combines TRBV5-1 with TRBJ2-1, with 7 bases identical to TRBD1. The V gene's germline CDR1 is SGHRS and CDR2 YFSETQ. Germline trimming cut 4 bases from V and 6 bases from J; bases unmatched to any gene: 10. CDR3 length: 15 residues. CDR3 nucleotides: TGCGCCAGCAGCCCGACAGGGAACGGGGTCAATGAGCAGTTCTTC. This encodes CASSPTGNGVNEQFF.

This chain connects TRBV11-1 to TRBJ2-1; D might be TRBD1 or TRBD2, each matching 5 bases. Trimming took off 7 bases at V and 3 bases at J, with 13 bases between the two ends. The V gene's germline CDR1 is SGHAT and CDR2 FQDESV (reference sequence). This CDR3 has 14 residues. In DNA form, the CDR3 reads TGTGCCAGCACCCTCGGGGCTAGCTACAATGAGCAGTTCTTC. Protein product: CASTLGASYNEQFF.

This CDR3 reads CASSVLLGTEAFF. CDR3 bases: TGTGCCAGCAGTGTGCTACTGGGCACTGAAGCTTTCTTT. The gene calls are TRBV6-1 and TRBJ1-1; D remains ambiguous. This CDR3 region has 13 residues. The ends were cut back, 4 bases at V and 4 bases at J, with 10 bases in the middle. In germline, CDR1 is MNHNS, CDR2 SASEGT.

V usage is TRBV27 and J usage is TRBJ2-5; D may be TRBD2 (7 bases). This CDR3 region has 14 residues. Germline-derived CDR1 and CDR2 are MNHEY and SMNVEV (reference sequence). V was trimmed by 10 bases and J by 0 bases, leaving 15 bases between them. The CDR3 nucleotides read TGTGCCATCCGAGGGGGGGGGAACCAAGAGACCCAGTACTTC. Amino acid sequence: CAIRGGGNQETQYF.

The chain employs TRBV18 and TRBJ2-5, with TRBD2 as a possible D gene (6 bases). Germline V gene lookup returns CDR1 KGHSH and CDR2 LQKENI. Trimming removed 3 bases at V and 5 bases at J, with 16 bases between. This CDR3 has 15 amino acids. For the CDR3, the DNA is TGTGCCAGCTCACCGACTAGTATTGCTTCGGAGACCCAGTACTTC. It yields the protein CASSPTSIASETQYF.

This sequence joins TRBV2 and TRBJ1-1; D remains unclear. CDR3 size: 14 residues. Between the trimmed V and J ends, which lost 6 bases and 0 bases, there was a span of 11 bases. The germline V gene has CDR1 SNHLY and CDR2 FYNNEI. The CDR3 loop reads CASSYRDLNTEAFF. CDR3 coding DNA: TGTGCCAGCAGCTATAGGGATTTGAACACTGAAGCTTTCTTT.

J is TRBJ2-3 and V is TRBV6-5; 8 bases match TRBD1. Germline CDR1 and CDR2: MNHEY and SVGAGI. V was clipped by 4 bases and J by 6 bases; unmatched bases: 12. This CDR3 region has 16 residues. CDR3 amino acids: CASSSSFGQGSDTQYF. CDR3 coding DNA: TGTGCCAGCAGTTCCTCCTTCGGACAGGGCTCCGATACGCAGTATTTT.

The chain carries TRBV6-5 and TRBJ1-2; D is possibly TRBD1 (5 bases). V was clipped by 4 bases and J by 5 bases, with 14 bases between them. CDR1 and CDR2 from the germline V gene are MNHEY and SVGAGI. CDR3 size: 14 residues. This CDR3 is CASSSGDLGYGYTF. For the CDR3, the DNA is TGTGCCAGCAGTTCCGGGGACCTGGGGTATGGCTACACCTTC.

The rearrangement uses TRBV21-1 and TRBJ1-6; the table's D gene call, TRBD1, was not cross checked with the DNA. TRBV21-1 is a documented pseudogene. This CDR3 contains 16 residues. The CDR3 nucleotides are TGTGCCAGCAGCAAAGGGACAGAACCTTATAATTCACCCCTCCACTTT. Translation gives CASSKGTEPYNSPLHF.